These T cell receptor beta chains were read from a single sample in a study of blood T cell repertoires in COVID-19. Measured with immunoSEQ multiplex PCR; TCRdb has only the in-frame clones, and not every one. In the table there are 450,000 or so clones, about 91% of which are singletons. Source material: peripheral blood. The receptor source for this set is a middle-aged woman with COVID-19, enrolled during active disease. CDR3s include the opening cysteine and the closing phenylalanine or tryptophan. The order of the fields is V gene, J gene, CDR3 length, clone size, D gene, CDR3 DNA, CDR3 protein. A D gene is named only where the DNA matches it firmly. The listing skips clone size in some rows; elsewhere it reads once, few, many or a size class.

TRBV4-3	TRBJ2-7	15	-	-	TGCGCCAGCAGCCAAGAAAGTACCAGCTCCTACGAGCAGTACTTC	CASSQESTSSYEQYF
TRBV4-1	TRBJ1-5	15	-	-	TGCGCCAGCAGCCAAGCCGGACAGCCAAATCAGCCCCAGCATTTT	CASSQAGQPNQPQHF
TRBV28	TRBJ1-1	14	-	TRBD1	TGTGCCAGCAGTCTAACCCCGACAGGGACTGAAGCTTTCTTT	CASSLTPTGTEAFF
TRBV5-1	TRBJ2-7	14	-	TRBD1	TGCGCCAGCAGCACTGACAGGGGTTCGGACGAGCAGTACTTC	CASSTDRGSDEQYF
TRBV2	TRBJ1-6	15	few	TRBD1	TGTGCCAGCAGTGGGACAGGGGCCACAAATTCACCCCTCCACTTT	CASSGTGATNSPLHF
TRBV4-3	TRBJ2-7	14	-	-	TGCGCCAGCAGCGGCGACAGTACCTCCTACGAGCAGTACTTC	CASSGDSTSYEQYF
TRBV6-7	TRBJ2-5	16	-	TRBD2	TGTGCCAGCAGTGACACTAGCGGGGGGGCTTTCGAGACCCAGTACTTC	CASSDTSGGAFETQYF
TRBV4-3	TRBJ2-1	15	-	TRBD2	TGCGCCAGCAGCCTAGGACTAGCGGTCGGCCCTGAGCAGTTCTTC	CASSLGLAVGPEQFF
TRBV7-2	TRBJ1-1	13	-	-	TGTGCCAGCAGCTTAGACAGGGCTCCTGAAGCTTTCTTT	CASSLDRAPEAFF
TRBV7-3	TRBJ1-2	14	-	TRBD1	TGTGCCAGCAGCTTAGGGGCAGGGGGCGATGGCTACACCTTC	CASSLGAGGDGYTF
TRBV28	TRBJ2-7	14	-	TRBD1	TGTGCCAGCAGTTTCACGGGACAGGGTTACGAGCAGTACTTC	CASSFTGQGYEQYF
TRBV7-9	TRBJ2-7	16	-	-	TGTGCCAGCAGCGCCCGCGTAGGGGGACCCCCCTACGAGCAGTACTTC	CASSARVGGPPYEQYF
TRBV7-9	TRBJ2-7	15	-	-	TGTGCCAGCAGCCAGGGTAGCGGCCAATTCTACGAGCAGTACTTC	CASSQGSGQFYEQYF
TRBV18	TRBJ1-4	13	-	-	TGTGCCAGCTCCCGAGGCACGGGTGAAAAACTGTTTTTT	CASSRGTGEKLFF
TRBV6-2/TRBV6-3	TRBJ1-1	15	-	TRBD1	TGTGCCAGCAGTACCACCGGGACAGTAAACACTGAAGCTTTCTTT	CASSTTGTVNTEAFF
TRBV18	TRBJ1-3	15	-	-	TGTGCCAGCTCACCCGCGACAGACTCTGGAAACACCATATATTTT	CASSPATDSGNTIYF
TRBV11-1	TRBJ2-2	16	-	TRBD1	TGTGCCAGCAGCCGGACAGGAAGAATGAACACCGGGGAGCTGTTTTTT	CASSRTGRMNTGELFF
TRBV5-6	TRBJ2-1	16	-	TRBD2	TGTGCCAGCAGCTTTATCGGACTAGCGGGAGACAATGAGCAGTTCTTC	CASSFIGLAGDNEQFF
TRBV7-9	TRBJ1-3	17	-	TRBD1	TGTGCCAGCAGCCTTGTGACAGGGGGCAAGGAGGGAAACACCATATATTTT	CASSLVTGGKEGNTIYF
TRBV7-8	TRBJ2-4	17	-	-	TGTGCCAGCAGCCTCGACAGTATACCGCTAGCCAAAAACATTCAGTACTTC	CASSLDSIPLAKNIQYF
TRBV15	TRBJ1-6	13	few	-	TGTGCCGTCCGCGAGCACTATAATTCACCCCTCCACTTT	CAVREHYNSPLHF
TRBV5-6	TRBJ1-5	15	-	-	TGTGCCAGCAGCTCTTGGGGGGGTGGCAATCAGCCCCAGCATTTT	CASSSWGGGNQPQHF
TRBV19	TRBJ2-6	17	-	TRBD1	TGTGCCAGTAGGCCTCAAGGACAGGGGTCCGGGGCCAACGTCCTGACTTTC	CASRPQGQGSGANVLTF
TRBV12-5	TRBJ1-1	15	-	TRBD1	TGTGCTAGTGGTTCGGGACAGGGAACGAACACTGAAGCTTTCTTT	CASGSGQGTNTEAFF
TRBV6-6	TRBJ1-2	15	-	TRBD1	TGTGCCAGCAGCCCAGGACAGGGATACAGCTATGGCTACACCTTC	CASSPGQGYSYGYTF
TRBV5-6	TRBJ2-4	15	-	TRBD1	TGTGCCAGCAGCTCGGACAGGCTAGCCAAAAACATTCAGTACTTC	CASSSDRLAKNIQYF
TRBV7-9	TRBJ2-3	16	-	TRBD2	TGTGCCAGCCCGGGCGGGCTAGCGGGAGAATCAGATACGCAGTATTTT	CASPGGLAGESDTQYF
TRBV10-3	TRBJ1-4	15	-	TRBD1	TGTGCCATCAGTGAGTCAGACAGGGAGAATGAAAAACTGTTTTTT	CAISESDRENEKLFF
TRBV18	TRBJ1-1	15	-	-	TGTGCCAGCTCACCAGGGCAGGGTCGGCACACTGAAGCTTTCTTT	CASSPGQGRHTEAFF
TRBV7-2	TRBJ2-7	14	-	-	TGTGCCAGCAGCTTAGCGTTTAGCTCCTACGAGCAGTACTTC	CASSLAFSSYEQYF
TRBV6-6	TRBJ1-3	16	-	TRBD1	TGTGCCACCAAGGATCTTCGGGACAGCTCTGGAAACACCATATATTTT	CATKDLRDSSGNTIYF
TRBV5-1	TRBJ2-1	15	-	TRBD2	TGCGCCAGCAGCTTGGGGCCGGGACTAGTGAATGAGCAGTTCTTC	CASSLGPGLVNEQFF
TRBV3-1/TRBV3-2	TRBJ1-5	15	-	TRBD1	TGTGCCAGCAGCCAAGATGCAGGGGGGAATCAGCCCCAGCATTTT	CASSQDAGGNQPQHF
TRBV7-8	TRBJ1-5	14	-	-	TGTGCCAGCAGCTTAGTACAAACCAATCAGCCCCAGCATTTT	CASSLVQTNQPQHF
TRBV4-2	TRBJ2-2	18	-	TRBD2	TGTGCCAGCAGCCAATTACTAGCGGGAGACGCGAACACCGGGGAGCTGTTTTTT	CASSQLLAGDANTGELFF
TRBV6-6	TRBJ2-1	13	-	-	TGTGCCAGCAGTTACCTGTCCTACAATGAGCAGTTCTTC	CASSYLSYNEQFF
TRBV27	TRBJ1-1	13	few	-	TGTGCCAGCAGTTTAATCGTGAACACTGAAGCTTTCTTT	CASSLIVNTEAFF